These T cell receptor beta chains were read from a single sample in a study of graft-versus-host responses after intestinal transplantation. Libraries were prepared by immunoSEQ multiplex PCR; TCRdb keeps only in-frame clonotypes and omits some of them. The profile covers 8,700 or so clones, with approximately 64% appearing a single time and approximately 9.6% taken by the ten largest. The sequences come from ileum tissue, collected around 440 days after transplant. The receptors here all came from a human patient who received an intestinal transplant, so some T cells may come from the graft donor. CDR3s include the opening cysteine and the closing phenylalanine or tryptophan. A D gene is named only where the DNA matches it firmly. Expanded clones are given a class, and other clones once, few, many or no size at all.

v_gene	j_gene	d_gene	abundance	CDR3nt	CDR3aa
TRBV28	TRBJ1-2	TRBD1	NA	TGTGCCAGCACGGGACAGGGGGCTGTTGGCTACACCTTC	CASTGQGAVGYTF
TRBV7-9	TRBJ2-6	NA	NA	TGTGCCAGCAGCTTAGGTCAAGTGTCTGGGGCCAACGTCCTGACTTTC	CASSLGQVSGANVLTF
TRBV5-4	TRBJ1-1	NA	NA	TGTGCCAGCAGCTTGTCTCGGGAAGACACTGAAGCTTTCTTT	CASSLSREDTEAFF
TRBV15	TRBJ2-7	NA	NA	TGTGCCACCAGCAGAGCCCCGACTAGCTCCTACGAGCAGTACTTC	CATSRAPTSSYEQYF
TRBV7-9	TRBJ2-5	NA	NA	TGTGCCAGCAGCACCACGAGTTTGACTCCTCTGTACCAAGAGACCCAGTACTTC	CASSTTSLTPLYQETQYF
TRBV19	TRBJ1-2	NA	large	TGTGCCAGTAGGAGGATGACAGAAGTAAATCTATATGGCTACACCTTC	CASRRMTEVNLYGYTF
TRBV28	TRBJ1-5	NA	once	TGTGCCAGCAGTACGAACGGGGTGGTCCAGCATTTT	CASSTNGVVQHF
TRBV30	TRBJ1-1	NA	few	TGTGCCTGGAGTGACTCGAGGGCACGGGCTTTCTTT	CAWSDSRARAFF
TRBV6-6	TRBJ2-1	TRBD2	NA	TGTGCCAGCACCGGGAGGGAGGTATACAATGAGCAGTTCTTC	CASTGREVYNEQFF
TRBV10-3	TRBJ1-1	NA	once	TGTGCCATCTGGGACGGCTTTTCTGAGGGTGAAGCTTTCTTT	CAIWDGFSEGEAFF
TRBV18	TRBJ2-4	TRBD2	few	TGTGCCAGCTCACCACTCGGGGGGGTGGCCAAAAACATTCAGTACTTC	CASSPLGGVAKNIQYF
TRBV5-1	TRBJ1-1	NA	NA	TGCGCCAGCAGCGAAGGGGCAGGCCTGAACACTGAAGCTTTCTTT	CASSEGAGLNTEAFF
TRBV18	TRBJ2-3	NA	NA	TGTGCCAGCTCACCACAGCCAAGGGTAACAGATACGCAGTATTTT	CASSPQPRVTDTQYF
TRBV28	TRBJ1-3	NA	NA	TGTGCCAGCAGTCGAGGGGGTTCCGGAAACACCATATATTTT	CASSRGGSGNTIYF
TRBV15	TRBJ2-1	NA	NA	TGTGCCACCAGCGCACCCGGGTTTAGCTCCTACAATGAGCAGTTCTTC	CATSAPGFSSYNEQFF
TRBV5-5	TRBJ2-2	NA	NA	TGTGCCAGCAGCTTGTGGGGGGCCAACGGGGAGCTGTTTTTT	CASSLWGANGELFF
TRBV19	TRBJ1-2	TRBD1	NA	TGTGCCAGTAGTTTAAAGGGGGCCTGGACCGACCCTCTTTCCGTGTTTTCTAACTATGGCTACACCTTC	CASSLKGAWTDPLSVFSNYGYTF
TRBV4-2	TRBJ2-1	NA	NA	TGTGCCAGCAGCCAAGTTTTGAGTAGCCCACTAGGAGATGAGCAGTTCTTC	CASSQVLSSPLGDEQFF
TRBV18	TRBJ2-3	NA	NA	TGTGCCAGCTCACCACGTCCAGGGAACACAGATACGCAGTATTTT	CASSPRPGNTDTQYF
TRBV10-3	TRBJ2-5	NA	NA	TGTGCCATCAGTGTAGGAAAACAGGCTCAAGAGACCCAGTACTTC	CAISVGKQAQETQYF
TRBV28	TRBJ1-4	NA	NA	TGTGCCAGCAGTCTAGGGGGGGAGTACGAAAAACTGTTTTTT	CASSLGGEYEKLFF
TRBV27	TRBJ2-3	TRBD2	NA	TGTGCCAGCAGTCTATACGGACTAGCGGGAGTCCCTGTGAGTACAGATACGCAGTATTTT	CASSLYGLAGVPVSTDTQYF
TRBV29-1	TRBJ1-4	TRBD1	NA	TGCAGCGTTGAGCCACAGGGGAATGAAAAACTGTTTTTT	CSVEPQGNEKLFF
TRBV19	TRBJ1-2	NA	NA	TGTGCCGCCAATGGAGGAAACTATGGCTACACCTTC	CAANGGNYGYTF
TRBV29-1	TRBJ1-2	TRBD1	NA	TGCAGCGTTGGGGACTGGCAGGGGGCCGCTAACTATGGCTACACCTTC	CSVGDWQGAANYGYTF
TRBV6-1	TRBJ1-5	TRBD1	once	TGTGCCAACGCGGTAGCAGGGGGGCAGCCCCAGCATTTT	CANAVAGGQPQHF
TRBV7-2	TRBJ2-6	NA	few	TGTGCCAGCAGCTCTGGGACTGGGGCCAACGTCCTGACTTTC	CASSSGTGANVLTF
TRBV6-6	TRBJ1-2	NA	NA	TGTGCCAGCAGTTACTCGAAGGGGAACTATGGCTACACCTTC	CASSYSKGNYGYTF
TRBV18	TRBJ2-2	NA	NA	TGTGCCAGCTCACCACGATCAAGCACCGGGGAGCTGTTTTTT	CASSPRSSTGELFF
TRBV30	TRBJ2-4	TRBD2	NA	TGTGCCTGGACGCCCGGGGCCGGACTAGCGTGGTACTTC	CAWTPGAGLAWYF
TRBV2	TRBJ2-3	NA	NA	TGTGCCAGCAGTGAAGACAGGCAGATCACAGATACGCAGTATTTT	CASSEDRQITDTQYF
TRBV19	TRBJ2-2	NA	NA	TGTGCCAGTAGTATATCTAGGGCGAACACCGGGGAGCTGTTTTTT	CASSISRANTGELFF
TRBV2	TRBJ1-1	NA	large	TGTGCCAGCGTCCAGAGTACTGAAGCTTTCTTT	CASVQSTEAFF
TRBV10-1	TRBJ1-2	NA	few	TGCGCCAGCAGTGAATCCAACCATGGCTACACCTTC	CASSESNHGYTF
TRBV19	TRBJ1-1	NA	few	TGTGCCAGTAGTATAGGCAGGTCCACTGAAGCTTTCTTT	CASSIGRSTEAFF
TRBV19	TRBJ1-1	NA	NA	TGTGCCAGTAGTATAGATCGTCGGCGAACTGAAGCTTTCTTT	CASSIDRRRTEAFF
TRBV14	TRBJ2-5	TRBD2	few	TGTGCCAGCAGCGGGGGAATAGGGACTACGGAGCAAGAGACCCAGTACTTC	CASSGGIGTTEQETQYF
TRBV7-2	TRBJ1-2	TRBD1	few	TGTGCCAGCAGCTTAGTGACAGGGGGTCTATATGGCTACACCTTC	CASSLVTGGLYGYTF
TRBV28	TRBJ1-1	NA	NA	TGTGCCAGCACCCGAGGGGGGGGCGCTGAGGGTGAAGCTTTCTTT	CASTRGGGAEGEAFF
TRBV9	TRBJ1-5	NA	few	TGTGCCAGCAGCGTAGACGGGGTGGTCAATCAGCCCCAGCATTTT	CASSVDGVVNQPQHF
TRBV9	TRBJ2-3	NA	NA	TGTGCCAGCAGCGTAGAGAGGGTCCGGGATACGCAGTATTTT	CASSVERVRDTQYF
TRBV9	TRBJ2-7	TRBD2	NA	TGTGCCAGCAGCCTCAGACTAGCGTACTCCTACGAGCAGTACTTC	CASSLRLAYSYEQYF
TRBV5-1	TRBJ2-1	TRBD2	NA	TGCGCCAGCAGCTTGCGCGGGGGGAACAATGAGCAGTTCTTC	CASSLRGGNNEQFF
TRBV5-1	TRBJ2-7	TRBD1	NA	TGCGCCAGCAGCGCACTACAGGGGGCCTCCCACGAGCAGTACTTC	CASSALQGASHEQYF
TRBV27	TRBJ2-7	TRBD2	few	TGTGCCAGCGCTAGCGGGAGGGGGGCCTACGAGCAGTACTTC	CASASGRGAYEQYF
TRBV10-3	TRBJ1-1	NA	NA	TGTGCCATCAGTGAGGTCAATGCGGGGACTGAAGCTTTCTTT	CAISEVNAGTEAFF
TRBV7-3	TRBJ2-5	TRBD1	NA	TGTGCCAGCAGCTTGACCAGGGGGCTGGAGACCCAGTACTTC	CASSLTRGLETQYF